This entry is about one TCR beta chain. Its target is not known. The CDR3 contains 19 residues. CDR1 is MDHEN, CDR2 SYDVKM, per germline. The V gene end was trimmed by 7 bases and the J gene end by 4 bases; junction bases not matched to a gene: 23. These data are taken from a study of Ad26.COV2.S vaccination and SARS-CoV-2 variants. Study overall: Within the COV1001 Ad26.COV2.S trial arm, the donor was enrolled.

Treatment described: roughly 20 received Ad26.COV2.S at low or high dose, single or two shots; about 5 received placebo; per-sample allocation not given. It was on day 63 after the first vaccine or placebo injection that samples were taken. The repertoire was sequenced with immunoSEQ multiplex PCR; TCRdb's copy has only in-frame clones and lacks some. The sample has 350,000 to 450,000 clones, 70% to 90% seen once. Study-wide findings and caveats: The study found higher spike-specific TCR breadth in vaccine than placebo recipients.

The receptor's source is a person aged 18-65 years who received the Ad26.COV2.S COVID-19 vaccine or a placebo. The rearrangement uses TRBV28 and TRBJ2-5; 8 bases fit TRBD2. This specimen was peripheral blood, taken in a trial of Ad26.COV2.S vaccine versus placebo. The chain's CDR3 is CASKPYGGPRAGVGETQYF. The CDR3 nucleotides read TGTGCCAGCAAACCATATGGGGGGCCGCGAGCGGGAGTCGGAGAGACCCAGTACTTC.